This TCR beta chain was captured in a study of PD-1 blockade in classical Hodgkin lymphoma. General study findings and limits: There remain no defined causes for the repertoire differences, which possibly reflect disease activity or prior therapy. TCR diversity in CD4+, not CD8+, cells rose significantly by C4D1. Reported findings placed baseline TCR diversity lower in newly diagnosed patients (compared with healthy donors). Some patients began nivolumab under 1 year after ASCT. These patients were excluded from later analyses.

Every patient experienced relapse after autologous stem cell transplantation, and brentuximab vedotin exposure varied. This CDR3 is built from 13 residues. The germline V and J ends were trimmed by 3 bases and 8 bases, with 11 bases remaining between them. Germline V gene lookup returns CDR1 SNHLY and CDR2 FYNNEI. The assay was immunoSEQ multiplex PCR, and TCRdb's table has in-frame clones only and misses some. The sample includes about 11,000 clones, about 68% of them seen just once. A remark on this clone: Its antigen is unknown.

The chain couples TRBV2 to TRBJ1-3; D gene unclear. The material was peripheral blood mononuclear cells (PBMCs), obtained at baseline. The receptor's source is a human donor with classical Hodgkin lymphoma. This chain's CDR3 is CASSESHGYTIYF. The CDR3 nucleotides read TGTGCCAGCAGTGAGTCTCATGGGTACACCATATATTTT. The variable domain in full, completed from reference TRBV2 and TRBJ1-3, reads EPEVTQTPSHQVTQMGQEVILRCVPISNHLYFYWYRQILGQKVEFLVSFYNNEISEKSEIFDDQFSVERPDGSNFTLKIRSTKLEDSAMYFCASSESHGYTIYFGEGSWLTVV.